This T cell receptor (beta chain) stems from a study of blood T cell repertoires in COVID-19. The J segment lost 2 bases and the V segment lost 2 bases, leaving 11 bases of the junction unmatched. CDR3 length: 17 residues. Per the germline V gene, CDR1 is GTSNPN and CDR2 is SVGIG (reference sequence). Produced via immunoSEQ multiplex PCR; TCRdb's table is partial and in-frame only. The sample records 150,000 or so clones, more than 90% being singletons. This clone was counted a few times. The TCR comes from a man in his fifties or sixties with acute or convalescent COVID-19. This rearrangement joins TRBV30 to TRBJ1-5; TRBD1 aligns across 8 bases. The sample comprised peripheral blood. Written as DNA, the CDR3 is TGTGCCTGGAGTACGGGCAGGGGGCATGGTGGCAATCAGCCCCAGCATTTT. It translates to CAWSTGRGHGGNQPQHF. Supplemented by reference TRBV30 and TRBJ1-5, the full variable domain reads SQTIHQWPATLVQPVGSPLSLECTVEGTSNPNLYWYRQAAGRGLQLLFYSVGIGQISSEVPQNLSASRPQDRQFILSSKKLLLSDSGFYLCAWSTGRGHGGNQPQHFGDGTRLSIL.